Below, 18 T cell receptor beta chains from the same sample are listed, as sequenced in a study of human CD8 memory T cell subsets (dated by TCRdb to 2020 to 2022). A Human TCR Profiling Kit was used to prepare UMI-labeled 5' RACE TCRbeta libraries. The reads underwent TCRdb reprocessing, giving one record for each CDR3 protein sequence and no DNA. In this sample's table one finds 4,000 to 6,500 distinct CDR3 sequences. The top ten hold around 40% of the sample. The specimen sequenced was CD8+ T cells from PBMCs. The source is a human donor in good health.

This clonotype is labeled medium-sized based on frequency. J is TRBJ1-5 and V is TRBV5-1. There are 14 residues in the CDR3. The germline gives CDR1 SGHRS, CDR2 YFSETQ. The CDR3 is CASSLGQSNQPQHF.

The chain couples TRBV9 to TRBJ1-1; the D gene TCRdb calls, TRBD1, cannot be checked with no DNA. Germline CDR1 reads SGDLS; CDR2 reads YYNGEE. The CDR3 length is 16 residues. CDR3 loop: CASSVVGQGADTEAFF.

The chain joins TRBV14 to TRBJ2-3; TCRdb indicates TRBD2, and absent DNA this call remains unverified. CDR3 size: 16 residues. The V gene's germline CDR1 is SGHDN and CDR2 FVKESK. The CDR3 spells CASSQRLAGGADTQYF.

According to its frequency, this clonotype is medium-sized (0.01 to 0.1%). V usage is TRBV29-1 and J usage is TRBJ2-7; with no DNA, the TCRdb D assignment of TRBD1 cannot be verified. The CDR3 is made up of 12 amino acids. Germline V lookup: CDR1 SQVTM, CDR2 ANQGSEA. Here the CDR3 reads CSVRGDNYEQYF.

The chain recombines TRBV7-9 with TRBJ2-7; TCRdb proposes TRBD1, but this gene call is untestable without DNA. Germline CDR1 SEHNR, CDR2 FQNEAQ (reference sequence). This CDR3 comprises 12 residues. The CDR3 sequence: CASSRAGYEQYF.

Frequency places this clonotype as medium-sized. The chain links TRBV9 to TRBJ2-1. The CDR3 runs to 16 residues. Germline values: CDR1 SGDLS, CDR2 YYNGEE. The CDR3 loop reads CASSSTDPPRPDEQFF. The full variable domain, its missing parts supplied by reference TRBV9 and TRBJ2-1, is DSGVTQTPKHLITATGQRVTLRCSPRSGDLSVYWYQQSLDQGLQFLIQYYNGEERAKGNILERFSAQQFPDLHSELNLSSLELGDSALYFCASSSTDPPRPDEQFFGPGTRLTVL.

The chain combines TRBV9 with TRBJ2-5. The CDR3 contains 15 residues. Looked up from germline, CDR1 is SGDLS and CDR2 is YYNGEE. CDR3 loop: CASSVTPMGQETQYF.

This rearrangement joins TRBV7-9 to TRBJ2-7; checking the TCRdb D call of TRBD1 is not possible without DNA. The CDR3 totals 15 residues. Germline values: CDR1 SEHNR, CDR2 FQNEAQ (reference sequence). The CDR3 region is CASSLALGSGYEQYF.

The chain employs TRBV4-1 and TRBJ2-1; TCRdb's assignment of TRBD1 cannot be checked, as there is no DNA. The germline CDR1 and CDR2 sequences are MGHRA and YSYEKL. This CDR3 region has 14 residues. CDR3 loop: CASSQVVLRGEQFF.

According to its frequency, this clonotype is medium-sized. This CDR3 is CASSFSDTQYF. This sequence joins TRBV12-3 or TRBV12-4 and TRBJ2-3. This CDR3 comprises 11 residues.

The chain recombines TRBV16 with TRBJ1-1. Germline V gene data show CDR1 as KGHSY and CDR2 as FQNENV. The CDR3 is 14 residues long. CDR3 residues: CASSQSMGDTEAFF.

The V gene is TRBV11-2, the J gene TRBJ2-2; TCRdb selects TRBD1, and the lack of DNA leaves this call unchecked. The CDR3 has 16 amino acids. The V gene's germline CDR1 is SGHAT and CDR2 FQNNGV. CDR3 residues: CASSSPGTTKVGELFF.

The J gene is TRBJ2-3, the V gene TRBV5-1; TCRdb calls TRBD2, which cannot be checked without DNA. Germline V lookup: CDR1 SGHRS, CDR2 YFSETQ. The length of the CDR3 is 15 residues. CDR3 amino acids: CASTPERQVTDTQYF.

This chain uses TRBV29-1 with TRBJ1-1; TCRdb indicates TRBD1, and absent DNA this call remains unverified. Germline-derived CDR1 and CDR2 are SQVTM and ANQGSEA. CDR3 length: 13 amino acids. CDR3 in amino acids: CSVLGQGRTEAFF.

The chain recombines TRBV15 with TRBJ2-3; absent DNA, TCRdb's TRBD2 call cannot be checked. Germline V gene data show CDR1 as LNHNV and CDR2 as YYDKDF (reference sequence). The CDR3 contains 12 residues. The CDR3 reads CATREVGDTQYF.

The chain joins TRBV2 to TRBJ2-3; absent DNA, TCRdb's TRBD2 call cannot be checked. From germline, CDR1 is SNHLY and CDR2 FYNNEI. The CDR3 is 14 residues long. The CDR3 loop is CASRGGSPTDTQYF.

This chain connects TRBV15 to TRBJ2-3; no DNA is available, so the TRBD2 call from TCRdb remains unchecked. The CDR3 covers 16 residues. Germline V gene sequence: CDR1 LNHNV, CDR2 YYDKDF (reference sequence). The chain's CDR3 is CATSLGGSGGTDTQYF.

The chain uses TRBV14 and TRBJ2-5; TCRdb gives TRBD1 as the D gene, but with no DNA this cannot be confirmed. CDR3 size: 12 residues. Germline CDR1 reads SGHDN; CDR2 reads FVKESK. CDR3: CASSQDGGTQYF.